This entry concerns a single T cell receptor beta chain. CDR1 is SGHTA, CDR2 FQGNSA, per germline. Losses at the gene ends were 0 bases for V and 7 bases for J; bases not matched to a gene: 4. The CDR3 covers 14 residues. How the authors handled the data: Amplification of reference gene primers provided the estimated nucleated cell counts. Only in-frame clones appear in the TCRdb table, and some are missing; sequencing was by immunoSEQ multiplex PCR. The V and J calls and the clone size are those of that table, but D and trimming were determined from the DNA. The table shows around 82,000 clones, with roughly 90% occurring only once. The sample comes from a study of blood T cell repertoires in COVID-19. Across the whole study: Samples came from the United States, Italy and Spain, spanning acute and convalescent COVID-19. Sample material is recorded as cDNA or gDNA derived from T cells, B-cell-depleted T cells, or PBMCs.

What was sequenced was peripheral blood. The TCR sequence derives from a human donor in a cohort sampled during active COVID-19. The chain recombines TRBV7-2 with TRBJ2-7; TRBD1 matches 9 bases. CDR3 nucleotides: TGTGCCAGCAGCTTAGCACAGGGGGCGAGTGAGCAGTACTTC. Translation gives CASSLAQGASEQYF. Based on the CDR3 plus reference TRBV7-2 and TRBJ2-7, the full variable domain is GAGVSQSPSNKVTEKGKDVELRCDPISGHTALYWYRQSLGQGLEFLIYFQGNSAPDKSGLPSDRFSAERTGGSVSTLTIQRTQQEDSAVYLCASSLAQGASEQYFGPGTRLTVT.